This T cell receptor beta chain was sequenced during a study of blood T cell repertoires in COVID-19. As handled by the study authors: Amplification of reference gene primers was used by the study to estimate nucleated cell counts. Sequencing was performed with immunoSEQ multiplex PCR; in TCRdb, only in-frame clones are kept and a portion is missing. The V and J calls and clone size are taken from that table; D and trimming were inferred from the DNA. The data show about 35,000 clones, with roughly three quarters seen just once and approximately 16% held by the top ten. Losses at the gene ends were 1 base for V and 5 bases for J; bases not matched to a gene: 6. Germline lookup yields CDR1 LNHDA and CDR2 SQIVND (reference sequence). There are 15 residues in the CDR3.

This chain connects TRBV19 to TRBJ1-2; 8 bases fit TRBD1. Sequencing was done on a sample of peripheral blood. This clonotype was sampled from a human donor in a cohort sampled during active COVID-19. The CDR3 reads CASSIGPGGVYGYTF. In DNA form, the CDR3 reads TGTGCCAGTAGTATAGGCCCAGGGGGCGTTTATGGCTACACCTTC.